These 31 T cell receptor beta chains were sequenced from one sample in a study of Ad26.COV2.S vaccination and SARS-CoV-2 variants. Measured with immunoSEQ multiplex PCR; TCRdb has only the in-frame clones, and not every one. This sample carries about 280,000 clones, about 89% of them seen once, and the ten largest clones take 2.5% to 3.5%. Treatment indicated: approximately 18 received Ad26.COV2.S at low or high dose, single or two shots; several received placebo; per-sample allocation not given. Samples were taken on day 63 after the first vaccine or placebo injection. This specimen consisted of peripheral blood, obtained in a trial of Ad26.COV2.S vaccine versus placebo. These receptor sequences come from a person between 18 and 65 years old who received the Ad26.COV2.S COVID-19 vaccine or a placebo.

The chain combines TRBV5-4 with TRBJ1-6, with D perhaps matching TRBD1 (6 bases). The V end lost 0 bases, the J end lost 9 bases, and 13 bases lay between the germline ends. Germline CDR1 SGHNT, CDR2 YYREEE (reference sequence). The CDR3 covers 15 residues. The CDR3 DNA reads TGTGCCAGCAGCTTGGAAAGGGGGTATCGTTCACCCCTCCACTTT. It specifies CASSLERGYRSPLHF.

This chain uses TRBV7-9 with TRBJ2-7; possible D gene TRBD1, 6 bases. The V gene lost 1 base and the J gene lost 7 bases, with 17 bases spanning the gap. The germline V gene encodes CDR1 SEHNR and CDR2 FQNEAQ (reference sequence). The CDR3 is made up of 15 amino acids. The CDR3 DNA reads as TGTGCCAGCAGCTTAGGGGGGACATCTCCTCGGGAGCAGTACTTC. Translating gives CASSLGGTSPREQYF.

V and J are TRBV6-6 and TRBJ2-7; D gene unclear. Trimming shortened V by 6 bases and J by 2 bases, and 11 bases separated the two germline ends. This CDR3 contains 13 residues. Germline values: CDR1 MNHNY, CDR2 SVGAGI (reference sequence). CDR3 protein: CASSPTQTYEQYF. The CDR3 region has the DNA TGTGCCAGCAGCCCTACACAAACCTACGAGCAGTACTTC.

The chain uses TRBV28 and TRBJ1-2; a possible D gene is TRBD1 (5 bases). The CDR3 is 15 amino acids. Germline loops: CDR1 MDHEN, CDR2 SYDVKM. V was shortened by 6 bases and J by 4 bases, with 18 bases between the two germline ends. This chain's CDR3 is CASRLSGGGSYGYTF. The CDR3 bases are TGTGCCAGCAGACTTTCTGGGGGAGGATCCTATGGCTACACCTTC.

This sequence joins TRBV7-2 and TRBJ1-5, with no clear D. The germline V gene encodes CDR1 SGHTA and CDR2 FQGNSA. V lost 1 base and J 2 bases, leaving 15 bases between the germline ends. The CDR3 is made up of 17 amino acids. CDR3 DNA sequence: TGTGCCAGCAGCTTAGGGGTGGGGTCGGGAGGCAATCAGCCCCAGCATTTT. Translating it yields CASSLGVGSGGNQPQHF.

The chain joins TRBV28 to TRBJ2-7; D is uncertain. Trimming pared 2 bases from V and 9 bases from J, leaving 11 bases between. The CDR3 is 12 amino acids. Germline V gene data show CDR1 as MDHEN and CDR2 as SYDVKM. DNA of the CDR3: TGTGCCAGCAGTTTAGGGTCTATAGGGCAGTACTTC. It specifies CASSLGSIGQYF. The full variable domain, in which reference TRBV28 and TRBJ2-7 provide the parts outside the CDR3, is DVKVTQSSRYLVKRTGEKVFLECVQDMDHENMFWYRQDPGLGLRLIYFSYDVKMKEKGDIPEGYSVSREKKERFSLILESASTNQTSMYLCASSLGSIGQYFGPGTRLTVT.

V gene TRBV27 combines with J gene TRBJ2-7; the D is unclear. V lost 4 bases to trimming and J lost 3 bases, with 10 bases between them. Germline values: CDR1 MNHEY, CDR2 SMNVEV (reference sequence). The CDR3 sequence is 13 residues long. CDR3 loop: CASSSLQFYEQYF. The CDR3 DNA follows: TGTGCCAGCAGTTCCCTTCAATTCTACGAGCAGTACTTC.

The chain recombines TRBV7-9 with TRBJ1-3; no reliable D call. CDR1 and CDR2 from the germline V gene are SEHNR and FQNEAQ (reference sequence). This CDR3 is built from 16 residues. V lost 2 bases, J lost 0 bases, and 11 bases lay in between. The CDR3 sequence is CASSLIRASSGNTIYF. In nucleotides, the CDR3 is TGTGCCAGCAGCTTAATCAGAGCGAGCTCTGGAAACACCATATATTTT.

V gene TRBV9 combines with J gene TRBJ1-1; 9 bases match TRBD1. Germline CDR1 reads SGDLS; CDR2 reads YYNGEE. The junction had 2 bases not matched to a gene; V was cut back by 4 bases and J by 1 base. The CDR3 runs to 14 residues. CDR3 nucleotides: TGTGCCAGCAGCCCGGGACAGGGGAACACTGAAGCTTTCTTT. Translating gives CASSPGQGNTEAFF.

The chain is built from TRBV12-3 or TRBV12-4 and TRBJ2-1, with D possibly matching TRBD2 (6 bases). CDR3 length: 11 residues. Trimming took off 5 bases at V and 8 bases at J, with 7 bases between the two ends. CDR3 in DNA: TGTGCCAGCAGTCGGGGGTATGAGCAGTTCTTC. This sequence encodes CASSRGYEQFF.

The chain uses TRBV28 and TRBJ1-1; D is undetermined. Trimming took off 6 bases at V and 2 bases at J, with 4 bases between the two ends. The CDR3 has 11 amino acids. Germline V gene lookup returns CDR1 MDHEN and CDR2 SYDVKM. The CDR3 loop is CASRANTEAFF. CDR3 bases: TGTGCCAGCAGAGCCAACACTGAAGCTTTCTTT.

The CDR3 region is CASSLFQGSTEAFF. The CDR3 nucleotides are TGTGCCAGCAGCTTATTCCAGGGCTCCACTGAAGCTTTCTTT. This sequence joins TRBV7-2 and TRBJ1-1; tentative D call: TRBD1 (5 bases). Per germline, CDR1 SGHTA and CDR2 FQGNSA. The CDR3 runs to 14 residues. V gave up 2 bases and J gave up 4 bases, with 11 bases separating them.

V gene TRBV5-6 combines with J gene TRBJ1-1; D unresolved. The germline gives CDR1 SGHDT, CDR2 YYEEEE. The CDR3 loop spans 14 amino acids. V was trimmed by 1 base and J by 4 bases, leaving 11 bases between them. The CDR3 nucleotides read TGTGCCAGCAGCTTGCGGCTAGGAAGCACTGAAGCTTTCTTT. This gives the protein CASSLRLGSTEAFF.

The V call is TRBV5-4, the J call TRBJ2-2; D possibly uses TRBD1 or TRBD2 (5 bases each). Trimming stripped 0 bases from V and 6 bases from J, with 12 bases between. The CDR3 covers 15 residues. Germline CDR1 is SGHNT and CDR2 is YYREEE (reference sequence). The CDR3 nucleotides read TGTGCCAGCAGCTTGGGGGGGTTAAAGGCCGGGGAGCTGTTTTTT. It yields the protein CASSLGGLKAGELFF.

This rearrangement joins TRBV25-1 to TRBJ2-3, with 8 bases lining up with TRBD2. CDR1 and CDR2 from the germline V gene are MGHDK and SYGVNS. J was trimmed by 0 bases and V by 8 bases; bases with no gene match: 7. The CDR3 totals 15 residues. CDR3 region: CASLGGGKSTDTQYF. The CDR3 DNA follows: TGTGCCAGCCTCGGGGGGGGGAAGAGCACAGATACGCAGTATTTT.

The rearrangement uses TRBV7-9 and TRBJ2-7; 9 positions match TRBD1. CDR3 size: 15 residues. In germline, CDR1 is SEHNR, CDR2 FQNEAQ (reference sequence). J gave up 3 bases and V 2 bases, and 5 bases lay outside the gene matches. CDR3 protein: CASSLTGGALYEQYF. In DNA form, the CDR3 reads TGTGCCAGCAGCTTAACAGGGGGCGCCCTCTACGAGCAGTACTTC.

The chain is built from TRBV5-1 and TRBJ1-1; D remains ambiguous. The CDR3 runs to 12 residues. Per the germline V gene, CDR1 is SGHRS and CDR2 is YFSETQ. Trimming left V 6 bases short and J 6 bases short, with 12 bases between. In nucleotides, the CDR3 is TGCGCCAGCACCCAGGTGGGGTCTGAAGCTTTCTTT. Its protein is CASTQVGSEAFF.

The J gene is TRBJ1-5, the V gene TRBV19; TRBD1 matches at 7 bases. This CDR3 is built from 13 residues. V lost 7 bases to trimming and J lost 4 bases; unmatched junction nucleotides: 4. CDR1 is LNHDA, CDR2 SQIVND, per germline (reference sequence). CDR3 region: CASTPTGNQPQHF. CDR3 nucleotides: TGTGCCAGTACCCCGACAGGGAATCAGCCCCAGCATTTT. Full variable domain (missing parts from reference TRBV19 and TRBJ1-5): DGGITQSPKYLFRKEGQNVTLSCEQNLNHDAMYWYRQDPGQGLRLIYYSQIVNDFQKGDIAEGYSVSREKKESFPLTVTSAQKNPTAFYLCASTPTGNQPQHFGDGTRLSIL.

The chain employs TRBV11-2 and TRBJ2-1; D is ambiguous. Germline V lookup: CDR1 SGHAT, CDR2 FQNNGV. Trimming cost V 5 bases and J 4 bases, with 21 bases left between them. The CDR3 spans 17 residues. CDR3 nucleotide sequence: TGTGCCAGCAGCCTCTCATTACTACCCTACTCATACAATGAGCAGTTCTTC. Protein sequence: CASSLSLLPYSYNEQFF.

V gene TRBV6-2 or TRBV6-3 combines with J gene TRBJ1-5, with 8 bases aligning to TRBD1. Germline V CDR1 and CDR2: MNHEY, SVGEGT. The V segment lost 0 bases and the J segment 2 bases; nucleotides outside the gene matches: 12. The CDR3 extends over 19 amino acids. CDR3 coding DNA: TGTGCCAGCAGTTACTCGGGCAGGGGGCGCGTTGTTGGCAATCAGCCCCAGCATTTT. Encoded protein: CASSYSGRGRVVGNQPQHF.

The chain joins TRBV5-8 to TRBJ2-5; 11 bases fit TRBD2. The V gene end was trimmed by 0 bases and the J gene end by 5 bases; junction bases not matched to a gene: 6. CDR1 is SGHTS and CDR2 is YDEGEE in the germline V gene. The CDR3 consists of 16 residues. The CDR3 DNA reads TGTGCCAGCAGCTTGGATAGCGGGGGGGCTTTTGAGACCCAGTACTTC. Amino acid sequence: CASSLDSGGAFETQYF.

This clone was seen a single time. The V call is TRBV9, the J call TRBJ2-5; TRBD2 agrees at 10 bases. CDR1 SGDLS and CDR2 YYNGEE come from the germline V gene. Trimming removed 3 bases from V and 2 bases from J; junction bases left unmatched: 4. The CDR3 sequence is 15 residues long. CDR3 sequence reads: CASSASGGAQETQYF. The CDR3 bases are TGTGCCAGCAGCGCCAGCGGGGGGGCACAAGAGACCCAGTACTTC.

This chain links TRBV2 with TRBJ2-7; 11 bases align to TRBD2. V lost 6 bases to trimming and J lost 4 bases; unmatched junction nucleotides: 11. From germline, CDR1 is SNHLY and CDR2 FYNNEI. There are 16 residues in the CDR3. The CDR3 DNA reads TGTGCCAGCAGCCCCGAGGTAGCGGGAGGGGCTTACGAGCAGTACTTC. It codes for CASSPEVAGGAYEQYF.

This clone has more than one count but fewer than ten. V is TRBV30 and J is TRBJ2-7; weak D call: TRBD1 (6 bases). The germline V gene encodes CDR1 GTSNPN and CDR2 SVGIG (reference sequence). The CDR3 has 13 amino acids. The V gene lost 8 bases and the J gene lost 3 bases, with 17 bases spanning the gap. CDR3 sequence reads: CAVSGQKDYEQYF. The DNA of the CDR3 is TGTGCCGTATCGGGACAAAAAGACTACGAGCAGTACTTC.

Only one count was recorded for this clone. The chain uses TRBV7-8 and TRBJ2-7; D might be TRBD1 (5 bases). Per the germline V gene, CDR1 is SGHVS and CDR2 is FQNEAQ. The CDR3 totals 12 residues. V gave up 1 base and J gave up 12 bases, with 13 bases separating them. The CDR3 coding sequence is TGTGCCAGCAGCTTAGACACAGCAGGGTTGTACTTC. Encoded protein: CASSLDTAGLYF.

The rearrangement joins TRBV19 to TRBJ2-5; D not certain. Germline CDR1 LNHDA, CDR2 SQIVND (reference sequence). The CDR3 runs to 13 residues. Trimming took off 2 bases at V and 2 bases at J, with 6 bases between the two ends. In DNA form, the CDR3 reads TGTGCCAGTAGTATATCCTCACAAGAGACCCAGTACTTC. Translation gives CASSISSQETQYF.

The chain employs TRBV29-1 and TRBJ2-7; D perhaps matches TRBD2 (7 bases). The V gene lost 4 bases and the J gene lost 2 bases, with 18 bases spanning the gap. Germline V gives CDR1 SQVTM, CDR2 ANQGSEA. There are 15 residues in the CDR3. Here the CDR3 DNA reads TGCAGCGTTGGAGTCGGGGGGCGTTGGGCCTACGAGCAGTACTTC. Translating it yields CSVGVGGRWAYEQYF.

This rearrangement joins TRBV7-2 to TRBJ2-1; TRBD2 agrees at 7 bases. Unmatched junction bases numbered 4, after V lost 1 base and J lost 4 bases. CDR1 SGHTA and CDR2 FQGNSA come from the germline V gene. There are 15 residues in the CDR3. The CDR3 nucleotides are TGTGCCAGCAGCTTAGGGACTAGTTGGTACAATGAGCAGTTCTTC. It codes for CASSLGTSWYNEQFF.

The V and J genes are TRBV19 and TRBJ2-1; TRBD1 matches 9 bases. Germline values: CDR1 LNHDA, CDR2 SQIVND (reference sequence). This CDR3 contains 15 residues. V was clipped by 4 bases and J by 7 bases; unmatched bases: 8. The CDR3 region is CASSTPGQGRNEQFF. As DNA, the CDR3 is TGTGCCAGTAGTACACCGGGACAGGGAAGGAATGAGCAGTTCTTC. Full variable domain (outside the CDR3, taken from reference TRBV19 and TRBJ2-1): DGGITQSPKYLFRKEGQNVTLSCEQNLNHDAMYWYRQDPGQGLRLIYYSQIVNDFQKGDIAEGYSVSREKKESFPLTVTSAQKNPTAFYLCASSTPGQGRNEQFFGPGTRLTVL.

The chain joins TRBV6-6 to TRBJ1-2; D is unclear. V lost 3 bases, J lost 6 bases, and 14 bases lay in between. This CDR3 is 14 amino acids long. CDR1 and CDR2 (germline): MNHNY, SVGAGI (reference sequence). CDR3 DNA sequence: TGTGCCAGCAGTTATTCGGGGTTATACGATGGCTACACCTTC. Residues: CASSYSGLYDGYTF.

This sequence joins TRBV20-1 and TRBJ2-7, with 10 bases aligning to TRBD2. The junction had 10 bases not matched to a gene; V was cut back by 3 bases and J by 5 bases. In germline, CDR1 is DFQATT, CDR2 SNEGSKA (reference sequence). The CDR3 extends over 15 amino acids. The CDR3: CSASLAGGRWHEQYF. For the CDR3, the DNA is TGCAGTGCTAGTTTAGCGGGGGGACGCTGGCACGAGCAGTACTTC.